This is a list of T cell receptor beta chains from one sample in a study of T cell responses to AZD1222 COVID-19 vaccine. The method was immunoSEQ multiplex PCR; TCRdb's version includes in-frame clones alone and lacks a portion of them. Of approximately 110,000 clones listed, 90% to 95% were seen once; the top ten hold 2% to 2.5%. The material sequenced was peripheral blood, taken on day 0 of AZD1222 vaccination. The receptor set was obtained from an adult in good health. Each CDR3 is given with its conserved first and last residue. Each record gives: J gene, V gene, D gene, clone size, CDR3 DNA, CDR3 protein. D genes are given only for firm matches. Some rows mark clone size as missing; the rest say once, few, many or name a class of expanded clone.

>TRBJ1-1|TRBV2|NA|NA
TGTGCCCTACTAGACACATGGGGAGAAGGGAACACTGAAGCTTTCTTT
CALLDTWGEGNTEAFF
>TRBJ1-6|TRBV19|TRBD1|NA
TGTGCCAGTAGTACGGGACAGGGTCGAAATTCACCCCTCCACTTT
CASSTGQGRNSPLHF
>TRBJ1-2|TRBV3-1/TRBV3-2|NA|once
TGTGCCAGCAGCCAAGCCTCAGGATTGGGAAGCTATGGCTACACCTTC
CASSQASGLGSYGYTF
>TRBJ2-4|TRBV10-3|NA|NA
TGTGCCGCCGGGTCCCAAAACATTCAGTACTTC
CAAGSQNIQYF
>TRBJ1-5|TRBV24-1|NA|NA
TGTGCCACCAGTGAAGGAGTAAATCAGCCCCAGCATTTT
CATSEGVNQPQHF
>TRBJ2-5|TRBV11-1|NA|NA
TGTGCCAGCAGTACGTACGTCGGGGAGGAGACCCAGTACTTC
CASSTYVGEETQYF
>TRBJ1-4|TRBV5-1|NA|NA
TGCGCCAGCAGCTTGGTAACGGGAACTAATGAAAAACTGTTTTTT
CASSLVTGTNEKLFF
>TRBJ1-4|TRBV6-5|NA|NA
TGTGCCAGCAGCCCCAACTCAGAAAAACTGTTTTTT
CASSPNSEKLFF
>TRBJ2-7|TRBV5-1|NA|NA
TGCGCCAGCAGCCCTAGAGGTGATTCTACCTACGAGCAGTACTTC
CASSPRGDSTYEQYF
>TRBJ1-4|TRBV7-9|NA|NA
TGTGCCAGCAGCTTTCCGGGGAGTGCGGAAAAACTGTTTTTT
CASSFPGSAEKLFF
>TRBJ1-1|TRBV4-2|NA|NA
TGTGCCAGCAGCTCTGGCCGGGGGACGGCCACTGAAGCTTTCTTT
CASSSGRGTATEAFF
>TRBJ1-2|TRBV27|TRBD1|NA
TGTGCCAGCAGTGGAACAGGGGACTATGGCTACACCTTC
CASSGTGDYGYTF
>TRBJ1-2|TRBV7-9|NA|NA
TGTGCCAGCAGCTTAGCGGGGTCGGGCTACACCTTC
CASSLAGSGYTF
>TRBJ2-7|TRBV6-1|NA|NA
TGTGCCAGCAGTGAATTTCGGTACAGCTCCTACGAGCAGTACTTC
CASSEFRYSSYEQYF